A selection of T cell receptor beta chains follows, all from one sample in a study of low-dose radiotherapy and immunotherapy resistance in tumors. TCRdb processed the reads anew with MiXCR; each CDR3 protein has one entry. The data contain around 60,000 distinct CDR3 sequences, less than 30% of them singletons. The sequencing here drew on PBMCs, taken after low-dose radiotherapy plus immunotherapy. These receptors were obtained from a male donor with prostate cancer. CDR3s include the opening cysteine and the closing phenylalanine or tryptophan. The D gene is left open where the match is weak. Size is stated for part of the rows, as once, few or many counts, or as a class when the clone is expanded.

>.|TRBV30|many|TRBJ1-5
CAWSADGQNQPQHF
TGTGCCTGGAGTGCCGACGGACAGAATCAGCCCCAGCATTTT
>.|TRBV5-1|many|TRBJ2-5
CASGLLLREDPQETQYF
TGCGCCAGCGGGTTACTTCTGAGGGAGGACCCCCAAGAGACCCAGTACTTC
>TRBD2|TRBV20-1|few|TRBJ2-7
CSAPGTSGSLNEQYF
TGCAGTGCTCCCGGGACTAGCGGGAGTCTTAACGAGCAGTACTTC
>TRBD1|TRBV29-1|few|TRBJ1-1
CSVEPRQGNTEAFF
TGCAGCGTTGAACCCCGACAGGGAAACACTGAAGCTTTCTTT
>.|TRBV6-1|once|TRBJ1-1
CASSEALLNTEAFF
TGTGCCAGCAGTGAAGCGCTTTTGAACACTGAAGCTTTCTTT
>TRBD2|TRBV19|many|TRBJ2-7
CASSTGGTRGYEQYF
TGTGCCAGTAGTACCGGAGGGACTAGGGGCTACGAGCAGTACTTC
>TRBD2|TRBV7-2|many|TRBJ2-1
CASSDPGTIYNEQFF
TGTGCCAGCAGCGACCCCGGGACTATTTACAATGAGCAGTTCTTC
>.|TRBV5-8|many|TRBJ2-3
CASSLGGGQYF
TGTGCCAGCAGCTTGGGAGGAGGACAGTATTTT
>.|TRBV6-2/TRBV6-3|many|TRBJ2-1
CASRRLANEQFF
TGTGCCAGCAGGAGACTGGCCAATGAGCAGTTCTTC
>TRBD2|TRBV7-9|many|TRBJ2-2
CAGRLATGELFF
TGTGCCGGGAGACTAGCCACCGGGGAGCTGTTTTTT
>.|TRBV6-2/TRBV6-3|.|TRBJ1-5
CASSPGWENQPQHF
TGTGCCAGCAGTCCCGGATGGGAGAATCAGCCCCAGCATTTT
>.|TRBV6-6|many|TRBJ1-2
CASIGQGNGYTF
TGTGCCAGCATAGGCCAGGGCAATGGCTACACCTTC
>TRBD1|TRBV12-3/TRBV12-4|many|TRBJ2-3
CASSLTGATITDTQYF
TGTGCCAGCAGTTTAACAGGGGCGACAATCACAGATACGCAGTATTTT
>.|TRBV12-3/TRBV12-4|many|TRBJ1-2
CASSLVNPGGGYTF
TGTGCCAGCAGTTTAGTAAATCCGGGTGGGGGCTACACCTTC
>TRBD2|TRBV7-9|.|TRBJ2-1
CASRPGLAGGEQFF
TGTGCCAGCAGACCGGGACTAGCGGGAGGTGAGCAGTTCTTC
>.|TRBV5-1|many|TRBJ2-1
CASSLRVGNEQFF
TGCGCCAGCAGCTTGAGAGTCGGGAATGAGCAGTTCTTC
>TRBD2|TRBV27|many|TRBJ2-3
CASSSLAGGRHTQYF
TGTGCCAGCAGTTCACTAGCGGGAGGGCGGCATACGCAGTATTTT
>TRBD1|TRBV2|many|TRBJ1-2
CASSGTVGSYGYTF
TGTGCCAGCAGCGGGACAGTCGGTAGCTATGGCTACACCTTC
>.|TRBV5-4|.|TRBJ1-2
CASSPQGQGRLAYGYTF
TGTGCCAGCAGCCCTCAGGGGCAGGGTAGGTTAGCCTATGGCTACACCTTC
>.|TRBV5-1|.|TRBJ2-3
CASSFGDTQYF
TGCGCCAGCAGCTTTGGGGATACGCAGTATTTT
>.|TRBV20-1|many|TRBJ2-7
CSAQEDSYEQYF
TGCAGTGCCCAGGAAGACAGCTACGAGCAGTACTTC
>.|TRBV5-4|few|TRBJ2-5
CASSRGTQSRETQYF
TGTGCCAGCAGCAGAGGGACACAGAGCAGGGAGACCCAGTACTTC
>TRBD2|TRBV4-2|.|TRBJ2-2
CASSHPAGGPSDGELFF
TGTGCCAGCAGCCACCCAGCGGGGGGGCCTTCTGACGGGGAGCTGTTTTTT
>.|TRBV20-1|many|TRBJ2-5
CSARTTETQYF
TGCAGTGCTAGAACAACGGAGACCCAGTACTTC
>.|TRBV2|many|TRBJ1-2
CASSEIAGNYGYTF
TGTGCCAGCAGTGAAATTGCAGGGAACTATGGCTACACCTTC
>.|TRBV7-2|many|TRBJ2-7
CASTQRAGNYEQYF
TGTGCCAGCACCCAACGGGCAGGAAACTACGAGCAGTACTTC
>.|TRBV4-1|many|TRBJ2-1
CASSQAATSSYNEQFF
TGTGCCAGCAGCCAAGCGGCCACCTCTTCCTACAATGAGCAGTTCTTC
>TRBD2|TRBV7-2|medium-sized|TRBJ2-3
CASSPRAGGRTDTQYF
TGTGCCAGCAGCCCCCGAGCGGGAGGACGCACAGATACGCAGTATTTT
>.|TRBV5-6|.|TRBJ1-2
CASSPLHRANGYTF
TGTGCCAGCAGCCCACTCCACAGGGCAAATGGCTACACCTTC
>.|TRBV27|many|TRBJ1-4
CASRIGRINEKLFF
TGTGCCAGCAGGATCGGCAGGATTAATGAAAAACTGTTTTTT
>.|TRBV11-2|medium-sized|TRBJ2-1
CASSLEGPGGQFF
TGTGCCAGCAGCTTAGAGGGCCCCGGCGGGCAGTTCTTC
>TRBD1|TRBV29-1|.|TRBJ2-1
CSVADRGPYNEQFF
TGCAGCGTTGCGGACAGGGGGCCCTACAATGAGCAGTTCTTC
>.|TRBV15|.|TRBJ2-3
CATSRVALTVRGADTQYF
TGTGCCACCAGCAGAGTGGCTTTGACAGTAAGAGGGGCAGATACGCAGTATTTT
>.|TRBV11-2|many|TRBJ1-5
CASSRNPGLNQPQHF
TGTGCCAGCAGCCGAAACCCAGGACTGAATCAGCCCCAGCATTTT
>TRBD1|TRBV13|.|TRBJ1-1
CASSERDRGNTEAFF
TGTGCCAGCAGTGAGCGGGACAGGGGGAACACTGAAGCTTTCTTT
>.|TRBV9|medium-sized|TRBJ1-5
CASSVDGSNQPQHF
TGTGCCAGCAGCGTAGATGGGAGCAATCAGCCCCAGCATTTT
>.|TRBV28|many|TRBJ2-4
CASSQLELAKNIQYF
TGTGCCAGCAGTCAACTAGAACTAGCCAAAAACATTCAGTACTTC
>TRBD1|TRBV19|many|TRBJ2-5
CASSLRTGSGLETQYF
TGTGCCAGTAGTCTTCGGACAGGGTCGGGCTTGGAGACCCAGTACTTC
>.|TRBV6-5|many|TRBJ2-7
CASGTAGPYEQYF
TGTGCCAGCGGGACGGCCGGGCCCTACGAGCAGTACTTC
>TRBD2|TRBV9|many|TRBJ2-1
CASSLRGGTYNEQFF
TGTGCCAGCAGCCTCCGGGGGGGGACCTACAATGAGCAGTTCTTC
>TRBD2|TRBV3-1|many|TRBJ2-5
CASSLGPSGAETQYF
TGTGCCAGCAGCCTGGGACCTAGCGGCGCCGAGACCCAGTACTTC
>.|TRBV5-1|many|TRBJ2-5
CASSSRTTETQYF
TGCGCCAGCAGCTCCAGGACCACGGAGACCCAGTACTTC
>.|TRBV7-2|many|TRBJ2-7
CASSFTRGARRQYF
TGTGCCAGCAGCTTCACTCGGGGGGCCCGGAGGCAGTACTTC
>.|TRBV5-1|few|TRBJ2-1
CASSSRISYNEQFF
TGCGCCAGCAGCTCCCGGATCTCCTACAATGAGCAGTTCTTC
>.|TRBV2|many|TRBJ1-5
CASSAGSNQPQHF
TGTGCCAGCAGTGCAGGGAGCAATCAGCCCCAGCATTTT
>.|TRBV12-3/TRBV12-4|many|TRBJ1-5
CASSFGPSNQPQHF
TGTGCCAGCAGCTTCGGGCCTAGCAATCAGCCCCAGCATTTT
>.|TRBV29-1|few|TRBJ2-1
CSVADTDSYNEQFF
TGCAGCGTTGCGGATACCGACTCCTACAATGAGCAGTTCTTC
>TRBD2|TRBV6-8|many|TRBJ2-3
CASSQGSSGNTDTQYF
TGTGCCAGCAGTCAAGGGTCTAGCGGGAACACAGATACGCAGTATTTT
>.|TRBV2|.|TRBJ1-5
CASGGWVRDQPQHF
TGTGCCAGCGGGGGTTGGGTGCGGGATCAGCCCCAGCATTTT
>.|TRBV19|few|TRBJ2-2
CASSIIPGILTGELFF
TGTGCCAGTAGTATCATCCCCGGGATCCTCACCGGGGAGCTGTTTTTT
>.|TRBV5-1|many|TRBJ1-2
CASSLRAGEGYTF
TGCGCCAGCAGCTTGCGGGCAGGGGAGGGCTACACCTTC
>TRBD2|TRBV12-3/TRBV12-4|many|TRBJ2-2
CASSLTSGNTGELFF
TGTGCCAGCAGCCTCACTAGCGGAAACACCGGGGAGCTGTTTTTT
>.|TRBV2|many|TRBJ2-4
CASSEAYNLAKNIQYF
TGTGCCAGCAGTGAAGCTTACAACCTAGCCAAAAACATTCAGTACTTC